A single sample gave rise to the 27 T cell receptor beta chains below, sequenced in a study of cytomegalovirus exposure and HLA in healthy donors. 13 Jbeta primers and 60 Vbeta primers were used for the PCR. Assay used: immunoSEQ multiplex PCR; TCRdb lists only in-frame clones, some missing. The table has about 190,000 clones, roughly 68% seen once. Sequenced material: PBMCs. These receptors originate from a woman aged 30 to 39 in good health and CMV-seronegative.

CDR3 region: CASSFGQDSYNEQFF. The CDR3 DNA is TGCGCCAGCAGCTTCGGACAGGACTCCTACAATGAGCAGTTCTTC. The chain joins TRBV5-1 to TRBJ2-1, with 7 bases fitting TRBD1. The length of the CDR3 is 15 residues. Germline CDR1 is SGHRS and CDR2 is YFSETQ. J gave up 0 bases and V 2 bases, and 2 bases lay outside the gene matches. Variable domain in full (rest from reference TRBV5-1 and TRBJ2-1): KAGVTQTPRYLIKTRGQQVTLSCSPISGHRSVSWYQQTPGQGLQFLFEYFSETQRNKGNFPGRFSGRQFSNSRSEMNVSTLELGDSALYLCASSFGQDSYNEQFFGPGTRLTVL.

There are a few counts of this clone. The chain combines TRBV5-4 with TRBJ2-1; TRBD1 matches at 8 bases. From germline, CDR1 is SGHNT and CDR2 YYREEE (reference sequence). The junction had 7 bases not matched to a gene; V was cut back by 4 bases and J by 4 bases. The CDR3 runs to 15 residues. CDR3 DNA: TGTGCCAGCAGCGCGGACAGGGTCTATTACAATGAGCAGTTCTTC. It encodes CASSADRVYYNEQFF. The full variable domain, its missing parts supplied by reference TRBV5-4 and TRBJ2-1, is ETGVTQSPTHLIKTRGQQVTLRCSSQSGHNTVSWYQQALGQGPQFIFQYYREEENGRGNFPPRFSGLQFPNYSSELNVNALELDDSALYLCASSADRVYYNEQFFGPGTRLTVL.

V usage is TRBV4-2 and J usage is TRBJ1-1; no definite D call. CDR1 is LGHNA, CDR2 YNFKEQ, per germline. The CDR3 totals 13 residues. The V end was cut by 1 base, the J end by 7 bases, with 10 bases between. The CDR3 coding sequence is TGTGCCAGCAGCCAAGTAAGAGGAGGTGAAGCTTTCTTT. Translation gives CASSQVRGGEAFF.

This sequence joins TRBV2 and TRBJ1-5, with 11 bases aligning to TRBD1. The J segment lost 7 bases and the V segment lost 6 bases, leaving 14 bases of the junction unmatched. CDR3 length: 17 amino acids. Germline values: CDR1 SNHLY, CDR2 FYNNEI. CDR3 sequence: CASRRDGGQGAGQPQHF. In nucleotides, the CDR3 is TGTGCCAGCAGAAGAGACGGTGGACAGGGGGCGGGGCAGCCCCAGCATTTT.

This clone was seen only a few times. The rearrangement joins TRBV14 to TRBJ2-1; D remains unclear. Trimming left V 4 bases short and J 2 bases short, with 9 bases between. Germline loops: CDR1 SGHDN, CDR2 FVKESK. CDR3 size: 14 residues. This chain's CDR3 is CASSPGWAYNEQFF. CDR3 bases: TGTGCCAGCAGCCCAGGTTGGGCCTACAATGAGCAGTTCTTC.

The rearrangement joins TRBV15 to TRBJ1-5, with D possibly TRBD1 on 5 matching bases. V lost 1 base and J 4 bases, leaving 17 bases between the germline ends. From germline, CDR1 is LNHNV and CDR2 YYDKDF (reference sequence). CDR3 length equals 17 residues. CDR3: CATSRGKGSGSNQPQHF. The CDR3 DNA sequence: TGTGCCACCAGCAGAGGAAAAGGTTCAGGGTCTAATCAGCCCCAGCATTTT. Combining the CDR3 with reference TRBV15 and TRBJ1-5 gives the whole variable domain DAMVIQNPRYQVTQFGKPVTLSCSQTLNHNVMYWYQQKSSQAPKLLFHYYDKDFNNEADTPDNFQSRRPNTSFCFLDIRSPGLGDTAMYLCATSRGKGSGSNQPQHFGDGTRLSIL.

The rearrangement uses TRBV10-2 and TRBJ2-5; D perhaps matches TRBD2 (7 bases). Germline V gene data show CDR1 as WSHSY and CDR2 as SAAADI. CDR3 size: 16 residues. V was shortened by 3 bases and J by 5 bases, with 19 bases between the two germline ends. The CDR3 loop is CASSDLRGAGVETQYF. The DNA for the CDR3 is TGCGCCAGCAGTGACCTCCGGGGGGCCGGGGTGGAGACCCAGTACTTC.

The J gene is TRBJ2-5, the V gene TRBV5-4, with 10 bases that match TRBD2. The V segment lost 5 bases and the J segment 3 bases; nucleotides outside the gene matches: 4. The germline V gene has CDR1 SGHNT and CDR2 YYREEE (reference sequence). There are 14 residues in the CDR3. CDR3 loop: CASRLGLAEETQYF. CDR3 in DNA: TGTGCCAGCAGGTTAGGACTAGCGGAAGAGACCCAGTACTTC.

V gene TRBV6-5 combines with J gene TRBJ1-6; maybe TRBD1 (6 bases). The germline CDR1 and CDR2 sequences are MNHEY and SVGAGI. CDR3 length: 14 residues. The V and J ends lost 6 bases and 6 bases respectively, with 12 bases between them. The CDR3 sequence: CASSLGGANSPLHF. CDR3 sequence (DNA): TGTGCCAGCAGCCTAGGGGGGGCTAATTCACCCCTCCACTTT.

This sequence joins TRBV5-1 and TRBJ2-3; 8 bases match TRBD2. CDR3 length equals 15 residues. The junction had 5 bases not matched to a gene; V was cut back by 4 bases and J by 1 base. Germline CDR1 reads SGHRS; CDR2 reads YFSETQ. CDR3: CASSPGGAGTDTQYF. In DNA form, the CDR3 reads TGCGCCAGCAGCCCCGGGGGGGCCGGCACAGATACGCAGTATTTT.

The chain has TRBV4-2 and TRBJ2-3; 11 bases align to TRBD2. CDR3 size: 17 residues. Germline V lookup: CDR1 LGHNA, CDR2 YNFKEQ. With V trimmed by 0 bases and J by 6 bases, 8 bases remained unmatched. The chain's CDR3 is CASSQDWVTSGADTQYF. Here the CDR3 DNA reads TGTGCCAGCAGCCAAGATTGGGTGACTAGCGGGGCTGATACGCAGTATTTT.

This clone was seen only once. V and J are TRBV19 and TRBJ2-2; the D gene is possibly TRBD2 (5 bases). The CDR3 length is 18 residues. CDR1 LNHDA and CDR2 SQIVND come from the germline V gene (reference sequence). V was shortened by 6 bases and J by 0 bases, with 20 bases between the two germline ends. CDR3 residues: CASRSWSRTGTNTGELFF. Written as DNA, the CDR3 is TGTGCCAGTAGGTCGTGGTCACGCACGGGGACGAACACCGGGGAGCTGTTTTTT.

The chain carries TRBV5-4 and TRBJ2-1; TRBD2 agrees at 11 bases. From germline, CDR1 is SGHNT and CDR2 YYREEE (reference sequence). V lost 0 bases, J lost 7 bases, and 9 bases stayed unmatched. This CDR3 region has 17 residues. The CDR3 nucleotides are TGTGCCAGCAGCTTGGGGACGATAGCGGGGGGGCAAAATGAGCAGTTCTTC. Amino acids: CASSLGTIAGGQNEQFF.

The chain combines TRBV6-6 with TRBJ1-1; 8 nucleotides match TRBD1. CDR3 size: 16 residues. CDR1 and CDR2 (germline): MNHNY, SVGAGI (reference sequence). Trimming removed 6 bases from V and 5 bases from J; junction bases left unmatched: 14. CDR3 nucleotides: TGTGCCAGCAGCCCTAGGGCAGGGGGCATAAGGACTGAAGCTTTCTTT. Translation: CASSPRAGGIRTEAFF.

This chain uses TRBV6-5 with TRBJ2-4; 9 bases map to TRBD1. Trimming took 0 bases from V and 3 from J; bases not matched to a gene: 3. CDR3 length: 16 amino acids. CDR1 and CDR2 from the germline V gene are MNHEY and SVGAGI. CDR3 bases: TGTGCCAGCAGTTACTCGGGACAGGGAGTCAAAAACATTCAGTACTTC. This gives the protein CASSYSGQGVKNIQYF.

The chain links TRBV2 to TRBJ1-2; D uncertain. The ends were cut back, 7 bases at V and 4 bases at J, with 10 bases in the middle. Germline CDR1 and CDR2: SNHLY and FYNNEI. The CDR3 length is 12 residues. The CDR3 sequence: CASKNSGYGYTF. CDR3 nucleotide sequence: TGTGCCAGCAAGAACAGCGGCTATGGCTACACCTTC.

The chain is built from TRBV7-2 and TRBJ2-7, with 10 bases that match TRBD1. There are 15 residues in the CDR3. The trim removed 2 bases at V and 3 bases at J, leaving 4 bases unmatched. CDR1 and CDR2 from the germline V gene are SGHTA and FQGNSA. Written as DNA, the CDR3 is TGTGCCAGCAGCTTATGGACAGGGGGGTTCTACGAGCAGTACTTC. Amino acid sequence: CASSLWTGGFYEQYF.

The V and J genes are TRBV5-1 and TRBJ1-1; D possibly corresponds to TRBD1 (5 bases). The CDR3 extends over 15 amino acids. Trimming took 4 bases from V and 1 from J, leaving 14 bases between them. Looked up from germline, CDR1 is SGHRS and CDR2 is YFSETQ. CDR3: CASSVYRNRNTEAFF. In DNA form, the CDR3 reads TGCGCCAGCAGCGTCTACAGGAATCGGAACACTGAAGCTTTCTTT.

This clone showed up just a few times. The gene calls are TRBV9 and TRBJ2-1; TRBD2 matches 7 bases. The germline gives CDR1 SGDLS, CDR2 YYNGEE. CDR3 length: 16 amino acids. Germline trimming cut 0 bases from V and 6 bases from J; bases unmatched to any gene: 9. In nucleotides, the CDR3 is TGTGCCAGCAGCGTAGCGCGGGAGAACCCAGGCAATGAGCAGTTCTTC. The encoded protein is CASSVARENPGNEQFF.

There are many counts of this clone. The chain links TRBV7-9 to TRBJ1-1; TRBD1 matches at 8 bases. Germline CDR1 is SEHNR and CDR2 is FQNEAQ (reference sequence). The CDR3 sequence is 14 residues long. The trim removed 1 base at V and 3 bases at J, leaving 1 base unmatched. CDR3 nucleotides: TGTGCCAGCAGCTTAGGGACAGGGCACACTGAAGCTTTCTTT. Protein product: CASSLGTGHTEAFF.

J is TRBJ1-4 and V is TRBV6-6; D perhaps matches TRBD1 (5 bases). CDR3 length: 15 residues. CDR1 MNHNY and CDR2 SVGAGI come from the germline V gene (reference sequence). The V and J ends lost 1 base and 2 bases respectively, with 8 bases between them. The CDR3 DNA is TGTGCCAGCAGTTACTTGGGGGGTACTAATGAAAAACTGTTTTTT. This gives the protein CASSYLGGTNEKLFF.

The chain carries TRBV11-2 and TRBJ2-1; 9 nucleotides match TRBD1. The CDR3 consists of 17 residues. V dropped 5 bases and J dropped 4; count of bases not matched to a gene: 12. Germline V lookup: CDR1 SGHAT, CDR2 FQNNGV. CDR3 nucleotide sequence: TGTGCCAGCAGCCCCATCTTCGGGACAGGGAATTACAATGAGCAGTTCTTC. Encoded protein: CASSPIFGTGNYNEQFF.

J is TRBJ2-2 and V is TRBV7-3; the D gene is possibly TRBD2 (6 bases). This CDR3 has 14 residues. V lost 5 bases to trimming and J lost 6 bases, with 13 bases between them. CDR1 and CDR2 (germline): SGHTA, FQGTGA. The CDR3: CASSHTGLAGELFF. CDR3 DNA: TGTGCCAGCAGCCACACGGGACTCGCCGGGGAGCTGTTTTTT. Full variable domain (remainder filled in from reference TRBV7-3 and TRBJ2-2): GAGVSQTPSNKVTEKGKYVELRCDPISGHTALYWYRQSLGQGPEFLIYFQGTGAADDSGLPNDRFFAVRPEGSVSTLKIQRTERGDSAVYLCASSHTGLAGELFFGEGSRLTVL.

V and J are TRBV5-1 and TRBJ2-1; 11 bases agree with TRBD2. Germline trimming cut 3 bases from V and 10 bases from J; bases unmatched to any gene: 12. Germline-derived CDR1 and CDR2 are SGHRS and YFSETQ. The CDR3 runs to 16 residues. CDR3 bases: TGCGCCAGCAGCTCCCTTCAACTAGCGGGGGCAGGAGAGCAGTTCTTC. Its translation: CASSSLQLAGAGEQFF.

The V and J genes are TRBV29-1 and TRBJ2-7; 7 bases are a match to TRBD2. The CDR3 loop spans 12 amino acids. The V gene's germline CDR1 is SQVTM and CDR2 ANQGSEA. J was trimmed by 3 bases and V by 8 bases; bases with no gene match: 7. The CDR3 region is CSFRGGGYEQYF. The CDR3 nucleotides read TGCAGCTTCCGTGGCGGGGGCTACGAGCAGTACTTC.

The chain joins TRBV5-1 to TRBJ2-7; the D gene is possibly TRBD2 (6 bases). Germline V gene data show CDR1 as SGHRS and CDR2 as YFSETQ. The CDR3 spans 15 residues. Trimming left V 1 base short and J 1 base short, with 12 bases between. The CDR3 bases are TGCGCCAGCAGCTTGTCGGGCGGGATTTCCTACGAGCAGTACTTC. Its protein product is CASSLSGGISYEQYF.

The chain links TRBV30 to TRBJ1-1; 7 bases are shared with TRBD1. CDR1 and CDR2 from the germline V gene are GTSNPN and SVGIG (reference sequence). The CDR3 sequence is 13 residues long. V was clipped by 3 bases and J by 0 bases; unmatched bases: 1. The CDR3 sequence: CAWRGTVNTEAFF. Here the CDR3 DNA reads TGTGCCTGGAGGGGGACAGTGAACACTGAAGCTTTCTTT.